Sequencing of this T cell receptor beta chain was carried out in a study of T-cell reconstitution after alpha-beta-depleted transplantation in children. Preparation of the TCRbeta library was carried out with unique molecular identifiers. TCRdb fed the PCR reads into MiXCR, producing one record per CDR3 protein. In the table there are some 220,000 distinct CDR3 sequences, roughly a tenth of which are singletons. Study-level findings and limits: Surviving thymic progenitors and recipient T cells were the source of high TCRbeta diversity at day 60 in some patients. At the one-year point after transplant, T-cell counts and TCRbeta diversity were found to come mostly from T cells that had been newly produced.

Trimming pared 4 bases from V and 3 bases from J, leaving 4 bases between. The CDR3 has 11 residues. From germline, CDR1 is SEHNR and CDR2 FQNEAQ (reference sequence). This clonotype has a count of ten or more. What it binds is unknown. The sequence came from a child less than two years old with acute myeloid leukemia, due to receive a stem cell transplant. The chain has TRBV7-9 and TRBJ2-7; no clear D gene. The sequencing used PBMCs, collected before TCRalphabeta/CD19-depleted stem cell transplant. The DNA for the CDR3 is TGTGCCAGCAGCTGGCACTACGAGCAGTACTTC. This sequence encodes CASSWHYEQYF.